The 3 T cell receptor beta chains given below trace back to one sample, sequenced in a study of blood T cell repertoires in COVID-19. The data were produced by immunoSEQ multiplex PCR, yet TCRdb's version contains in-frame clones alone and is incomplete. The sample gives around 100,000 clones, over 70% of which show up once; about 0.8% is in the top ten. Sequenced sample: peripheral blood. All receptors come from a woman between 65 and 79 years old with acute or convalescent COVID-19.

This clone is a singleton in its sample. This sample includes further DNA sequences coding for the same CDR3. The chain links TRBV5-1 to TRBJ2-3; TRBD1 matches at 8 bases. V lost 3 bases and J lost 1; bases outside the gene matches: 1. The germline V gene has CDR1 SGHRS and CDR2 YFSETQ. The length of the CDR3 is 14 residues. CDR3 sequence reads: CASSSGQGTDTQYF. The DNA for the CDR3 is TGCGCCAGCAGCTCGGGACAGGGCACAGATACGCAGTATTTT.

This clone was seen a handful of times. The chain carries TRBV7-9 and TRBJ1-2; 7 nucleotides line up with TRBD1. The ends lost 2 bases at V and 0 bases at J; junction bases unmatched: 12. This CDR3 comprises 18 residues. The germline V gene encodes CDR1 SEHNR and CDR2 FQNEAQ (reference sequence). The CDR3 sequence: CASSLLGPGQAANYGYTF. The DNA of the CDR3 is TGTGCCAGCAGCTTATTAGGCCCCGGACAGGCAGCTAACTATGGCTACACCTTC.

This clone was seen just once. J is TRBJ2-6 and V is TRBV29-1; tentative D call: TRBD2 (6 bases). Germline loops: CDR1 SQVTM, CDR2 ANQGSEA. V was pared by 5 bases and J by 4 bases, with 15 bases between. The CDR3 is made up of 15 amino acids. CDR3 coding DNA: TGCAGCGTTCGTGCAGGAGGGCTCGGGGCCAACGTCCTGACTTTC. This encodes CSVRAGGLGANVLTF.